Sequencing of this T cell receptor (beta chain) was carried out in a study of control samples from healthy donors and cancer patients. This clone was recorded once. Libraries were prepared by immunoSEQ multiplex PCR; TCRdb keeps only in-frame clonotypes and omits some of them. The table has about 100,000 clones, around 88% seen once; the top ten hold 13% to 15%. The CDR3 loop spans 15 amino acids. Germline CDR1 and CDR2: ENHRY and SYGVKD. Trimming removed 2 bases at V and 0 bases at J, with 11 bases between. This rearrangement joins TRBV10-3 to TRBJ2-7; tentatively, D is TRBD1 or TRBD2 (6 bases each). The sequenced material came from blood. The clonotype comes from a man aged 25-45 years in good health. CDR3 loop: CAISEGGQSSYEQYF. In nucleotides, the CDR3 is TGTGCCATCAGTGAGGGGGGGCAAAGCTCCTACGAGCAGTACTTC.